This TCR beta chain was captured by sequencing in a study of T cell responses to AZD1222 COVID-19 vaccine. Comments on this clone: Its target is not known.

Libraries were prepared by immunoSEQ multiplex PCR; TCRdb keeps only in-frame clonotypes and omits some of them. The sample includes 180,000 or so clones, about 95% of them seen just once. Study results and caveats: Unmutated variant regions reportedly attract nearly half of all spike-specific TCRs. There were vaccine-associated CD4 TCRs across spike, dominant at 160-218 and 743-854. Just a handful of people given AZD1222 tested seropositive at baseline. White British donors predominated, females outnumbered males, and clonal diversity was possibly underestimated.

This CDR3 has 15 residues. Trimming took 0 bases from V and 2 from J, leaving 8 bases between them. Germline V gives CDR1 MNHEY, CDR2 SVGEGT. The source material was peripheral blood, sampled on day 0 of AZD1222 vaccination. This chain links TRBV6-2 or TRBV6-3 with TRBJ1-5; D is unclear. The sequence was collected from an adult in good health. CDR3 in amino acids: CASSYSGRGNQPQHF. CDR3 nucleotide sequence: TGTGCCAGCAGTTACTCCGGAAGGGGCAATCAGCCCCAGCATTTT.